These 8 T cell receptor beta chains were all obtained from the same sample, sequenced in a study of human T cells and chemical hapten exposure. TCRdb passed the 5' RACE reads through MiXCR, listing each CDR3 protein once. There are tens of thousands of distinct CDR3 sequences in the sample; more than 7% occur only once, and around 2% lies in the top ten. The template was total RNA from unfractionated whole blood. The receptor source for this set is a male donor in good health.

This clonotype has only a few counts. This chain joins TRBV2 and TRBJ1-4, with TRBD1 matching 7 bases. Germline values: CDR1 SNHLY, CDR2 FYNNEI. The CDR3 has 15 residues. Germline trimming cut 7 bases from V and 7 bases from J; bases unmatched to any gene: 12. The CDR3 loop reads CASMGRQGRAEKLFF. DNA for the CDR3: TGTGCCAGCATGGGAAGACAGGGAAGGGCTGAAAAACTGTTTTTT.

This clonotype was detected a few times. The chain has TRBV27 and TRBJ2-3; the D is unclear. The CDR3 is 13 residues long. CDR1 MNHEY and CDR2 SMNVEV come from the germline V gene (reference sequence). The ends were cut back, 5 bases at V and 2 bases at J, with 8 bases in the middle. CDR3 bases: TGTGCCAGCAGTGTCAGATTCACAGATACGCAGTATTTT. Translating gives CASSVRFTDTQYF.

This clonotype has a count of ten or more. This chain connects TRBV20-1 to TRBJ2-7; either TRBD1 or TRBD2 may fit D (5 bases each). Germline assignment: CDR1 DFQATT and CDR2 SNEGSKA (reference sequence). The V and J ends lost 3 bases and 1 base respectively, with 7 bases between them. The CDR3 runs to 12 residues. In DNA form, the CDR3 reads TGCAGTGCTAGTTGGGGGTCCTACGAGCAGTACTTC. Amino acids: CSASWGSYEQYF.

This clonotype was observed a handful of times. V is TRBV19 and J is TRBJ2-1; 8 bases are shared with TRBD1. The CDR3 loop spans 15 amino acids. Germline V gives CDR1 LNHDA, CDR2 SQIVND (reference sequence). V gave up 4 bases and J gave up 4 bases; unmatched junction bases: 6. The CDR3 reads CASSTGTGGYNEQFF. The CDR3 nucleotides are TGTGCCAGTAGTACCGGGACAGGCGGATACAATGAGCAGTTCTTC. Variable domain in full (rest from reference TRBV19 and TRBJ2-1): DGGITQSPKYLFRKEGQNVTLSCEQNLNHDAMYWYRQDPGQGLRLIYYSQIVNDFQKGDIAEGYSVSREKKESFPLTVTSAQKNPTAFYLCASSTGTGGYNEQFFGPGTRLTVL.

This clonotype has a handful of counts. This chain joins TRBV9 and TRBJ2-3; 7 bases agree with TRBD1. The germline V gene encodes CDR1 SGDLS and CDR2 YYNGEE. The CDR3 loop spans 15 amino acids. Trimming at V came to 4 bases and at J to 0 bases, leaving 5 bases not matched to a gene. The CDR3 DNA sequence: TGTGCCAGCAGCACGGGACAGCCAAGCACAGATACGCAGTATTTT. Its translation is CASSTGQPSTDTQYF.

This clonotype turned up a few times. This chain uses TRBV4-1 with TRBJ2-1, with TRBD2 matching 9 bases. Looked up from germline, CDR1 is MGHRA and CDR2 is YSYEKL. The V segment lost 2 bases and the J segment 0 bases; nucleotides outside the gene matches: 2. The CDR3 consists of 16 residues. The CDR3 is CASSQRSGSSYNEQFF. The CDR3 DNA reads TGCGCCAGCAGCCAACGTAGCGGGAGCTCCTACAATGAGCAGTTCTTC.

In this sample, this clonotype turned up many times. This chain connects TRBV20-1 to TRBJ2-1; the D is unclear. CDR1 is DFQATT, CDR2 SNEGSKA, per germline (reference sequence). V lost 0 bases to trimming and J lost 8 bases, with 11 bases between them. The CDR3 runs to 13 residues. CDR3: CSARDIVVYEQFF. The CDR3 DNA follows: TGCAGTGCTAGAGATATAGTCGTCTATGAGCAGTTCTTC.

This clonotype was detected many times. The chain joins TRBV10-3 to TRBJ2-7; D remains ambiguous. Germline assignment: CDR1 ENHRY and CDR2 SYGVKD. Trimming left V 2 bases short and J 4 bases short, with 9 bases between. The CDR3 sequence is 13 residues long. In nucleotides, the CDR3 is TGTGCCATCAGTGAGGGGTCTCAGTACGAGCAGTACTTC. This translates into CAISEGSQYEQYF.